This T cell receptor (beta chain) was observed in a study of beta chain features in type 1 diabetes. Study results and limitations: In patients and controls equally, PCR might favor templates that are shorter. Patients with Type 1 diabetes showed moderately but significantly shorter TCRB CDR3s in all four CD4+ subsets.

CDR3 length: 15 residues. Germline assignment: CDR1 MNHEY and CDR2 SMNVEV (reference sequence). Trimming cost V 5 bases and J 4 bases; bases outside gene matches: 5. As concerns this clone: Antigen unknown.

The sequenced template was cDNA made from the entire isolated RNA. The repertoire was sequenced with immunoSEQ multiplex PCR; TCRdb's copy has only in-frame clones and lacks some. The sample has about 240,000 clones; more than 11% are singletons. The clonotype was recovered from a man aged 30-40 years with type 1 diabetes. Sequencing was performed on naive CD4+ T cells from blood. This chain links TRBV27 with TRBJ2-1, with 10 nucleotides matching TRBD2. CDR3 protein: CASSRPTSGYNEQFF. The CDR3 DNA is TGTGCCAGCAGTCGCCCGACTAGCGGGTACAATGAGCAGTTCTTC.